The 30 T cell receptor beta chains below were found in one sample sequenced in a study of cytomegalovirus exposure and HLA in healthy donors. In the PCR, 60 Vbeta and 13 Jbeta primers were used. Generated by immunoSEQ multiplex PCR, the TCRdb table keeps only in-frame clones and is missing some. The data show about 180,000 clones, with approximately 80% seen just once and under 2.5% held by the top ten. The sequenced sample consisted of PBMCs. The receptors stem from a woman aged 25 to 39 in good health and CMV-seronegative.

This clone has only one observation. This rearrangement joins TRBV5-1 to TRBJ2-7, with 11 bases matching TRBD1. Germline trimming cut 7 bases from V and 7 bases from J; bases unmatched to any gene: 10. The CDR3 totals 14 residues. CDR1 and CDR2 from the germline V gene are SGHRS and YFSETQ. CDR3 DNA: TGCGCCAGCGGGCCGGGACAGGGGGTTTTTGAGCAGTACTTC. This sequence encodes CASGPGQGVFEQYF.

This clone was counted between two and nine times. CDR3 nucleotides: TGTGCCAGCAGGCAACAGCCTGCAACTAATGAAAAACTGTTTTTT. As protein: CASRQQPATNEKLFF. The chain uses TRBV28 and TRBJ1-4; no clear D. Trimming left V 6 bases short and J 0 bases short, with 11 bases between. This CDR3 is built from 15 residues. Germline values: CDR1 MDHEN, CDR2 SYDVKM.

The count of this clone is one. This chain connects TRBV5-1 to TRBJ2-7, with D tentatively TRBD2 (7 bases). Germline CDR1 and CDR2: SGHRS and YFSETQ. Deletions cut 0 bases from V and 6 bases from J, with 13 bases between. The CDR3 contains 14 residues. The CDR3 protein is CASSLAGGLSEQYF. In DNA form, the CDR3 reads TGCGCCAGCAGCTTGGCCGGGGGGCTTAGCGAGCAGTACTTC.

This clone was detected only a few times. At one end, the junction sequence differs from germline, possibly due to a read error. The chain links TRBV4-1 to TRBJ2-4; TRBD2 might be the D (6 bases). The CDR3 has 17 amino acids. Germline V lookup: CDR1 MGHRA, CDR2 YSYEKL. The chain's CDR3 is CASSQEGHQLAKNSQYF. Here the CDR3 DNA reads TGCGCCAGCAGCCAAGAAGGGCACCAACTAGCCAAAAACAGTCAGTACTTC.

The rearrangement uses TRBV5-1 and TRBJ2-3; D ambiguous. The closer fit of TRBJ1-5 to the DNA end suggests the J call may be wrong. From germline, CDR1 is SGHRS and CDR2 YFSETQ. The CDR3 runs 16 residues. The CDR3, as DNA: TGCGCCAGCAGCTCTGGGAGGGCAGCGCGCACAGATACGCAGCATTTT. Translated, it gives CASSSGRAARTDTQHF.

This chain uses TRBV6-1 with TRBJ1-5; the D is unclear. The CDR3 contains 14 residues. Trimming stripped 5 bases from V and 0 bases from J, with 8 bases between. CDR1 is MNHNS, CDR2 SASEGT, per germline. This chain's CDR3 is CASSQQYSNQPQHF. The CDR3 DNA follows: TGTGCCAGCAGTCAACAGTATAGCAATCAGCCCCAGCATTTT.

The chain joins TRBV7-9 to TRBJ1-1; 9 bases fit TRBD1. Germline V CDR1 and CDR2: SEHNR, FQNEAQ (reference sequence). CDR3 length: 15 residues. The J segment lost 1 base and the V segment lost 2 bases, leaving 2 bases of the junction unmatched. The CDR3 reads CASSLSDRGNTEAFF. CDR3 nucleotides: TGTGCCAGCAGCTTATCGGACAGGGGGAACACTGAAGCTTTCTTT.

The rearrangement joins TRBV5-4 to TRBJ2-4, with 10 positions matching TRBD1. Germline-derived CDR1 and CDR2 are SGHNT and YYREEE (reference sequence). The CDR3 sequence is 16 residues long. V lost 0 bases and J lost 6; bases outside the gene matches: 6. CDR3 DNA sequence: TGTGCCAGCAGCTTGGGCCGGGACAGGGGAGGAAACATTCAGTACTTC. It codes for CASSLGRDRGGNIQYF.

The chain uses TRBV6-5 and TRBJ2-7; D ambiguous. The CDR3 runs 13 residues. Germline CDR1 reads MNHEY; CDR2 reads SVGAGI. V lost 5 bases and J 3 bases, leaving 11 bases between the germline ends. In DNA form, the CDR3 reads TGTGCCAGCAGTCCCCCCCCGTTCTACGAGCAGTACTTC. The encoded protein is CASSPPPFYEQYF.

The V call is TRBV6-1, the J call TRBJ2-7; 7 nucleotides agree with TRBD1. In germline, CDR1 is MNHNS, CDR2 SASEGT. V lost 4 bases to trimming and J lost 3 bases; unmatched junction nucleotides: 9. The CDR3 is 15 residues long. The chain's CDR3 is CASSGAGTARYEQYF. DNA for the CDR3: TGTGCCAGCAGTGGAGCCGGGACAGCACGCTACGAGCAGTACTTC.

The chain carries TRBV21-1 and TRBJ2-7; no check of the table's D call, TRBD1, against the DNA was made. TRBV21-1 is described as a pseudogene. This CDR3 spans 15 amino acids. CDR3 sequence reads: CASQQIRDRGHEQYF. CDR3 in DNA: TGTGCCAGCCAGCAAATCCGGGACAGGGGCCACGAGCAGTACTTC.

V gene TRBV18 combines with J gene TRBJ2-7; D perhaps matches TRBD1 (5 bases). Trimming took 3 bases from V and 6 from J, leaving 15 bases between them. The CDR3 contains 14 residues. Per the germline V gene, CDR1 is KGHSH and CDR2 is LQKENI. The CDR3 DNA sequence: TGTGCCAGCTCACCGAGTCGGACCAGGGCCGAGCAGTACTTC. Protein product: CASSPSRTRAEQYF.

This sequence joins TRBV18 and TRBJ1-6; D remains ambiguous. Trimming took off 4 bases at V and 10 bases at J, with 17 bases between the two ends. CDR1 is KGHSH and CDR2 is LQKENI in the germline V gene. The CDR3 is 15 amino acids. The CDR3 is CASSLTDRGESPLHF. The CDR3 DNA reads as TGTGCCAGCTCACTCACGGACCGTGGGGAGTCACCCCTCCACTTT.

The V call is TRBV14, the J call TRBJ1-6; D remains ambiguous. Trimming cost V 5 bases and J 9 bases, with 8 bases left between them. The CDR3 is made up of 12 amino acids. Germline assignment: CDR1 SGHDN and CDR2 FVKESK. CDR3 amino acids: CASSVGVSPLHF. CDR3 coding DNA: TGTGCCAGCAGCGTCGGGGTTTCACCCCTCCACTTT.

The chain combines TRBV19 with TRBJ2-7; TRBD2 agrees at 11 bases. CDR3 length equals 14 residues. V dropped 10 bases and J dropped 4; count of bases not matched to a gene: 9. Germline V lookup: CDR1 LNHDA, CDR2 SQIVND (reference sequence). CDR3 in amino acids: CATRTSGRGYEQYF. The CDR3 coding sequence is TGTGCCACTCGAACTAGCGGGAGAGGATACGAGCAGTACTTC.

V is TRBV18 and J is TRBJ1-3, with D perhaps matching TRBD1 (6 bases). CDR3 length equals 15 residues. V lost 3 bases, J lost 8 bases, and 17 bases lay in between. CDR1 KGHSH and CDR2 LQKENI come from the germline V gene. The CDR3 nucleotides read TGTGCCAGCTCACCGAGGAACAGGGTGGGAGACACCATATATTTT. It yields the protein CASSPRNRVGDTIYF.

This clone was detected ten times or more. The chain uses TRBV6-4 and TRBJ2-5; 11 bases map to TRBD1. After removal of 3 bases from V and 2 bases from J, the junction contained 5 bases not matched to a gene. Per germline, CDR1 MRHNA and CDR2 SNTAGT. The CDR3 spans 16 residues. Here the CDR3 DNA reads TGTGCCAGCAGTGAGGGGACAGGGGGAGGACAAGAGACCCAGTACTTC. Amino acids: CASSEGTGGGQETQYF.

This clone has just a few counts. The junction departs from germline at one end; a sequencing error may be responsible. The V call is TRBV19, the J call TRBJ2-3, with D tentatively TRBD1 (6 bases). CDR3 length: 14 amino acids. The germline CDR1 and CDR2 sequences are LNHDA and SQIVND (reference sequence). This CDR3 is CASSRGQDTDTQYF. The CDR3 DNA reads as TGTGCCAGTAGTAGGGGGCAAGACACAGATACACAGTATTTT.

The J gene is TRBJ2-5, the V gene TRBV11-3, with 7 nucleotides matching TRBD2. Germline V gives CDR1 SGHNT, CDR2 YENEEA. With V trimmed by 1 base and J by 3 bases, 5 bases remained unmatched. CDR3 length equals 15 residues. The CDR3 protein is CASSLAGGPEETQYF. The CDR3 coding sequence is TGTGCCAGCAGCTTAGCGGGAGGACCGGAAGAGACCCAGTACTTC.

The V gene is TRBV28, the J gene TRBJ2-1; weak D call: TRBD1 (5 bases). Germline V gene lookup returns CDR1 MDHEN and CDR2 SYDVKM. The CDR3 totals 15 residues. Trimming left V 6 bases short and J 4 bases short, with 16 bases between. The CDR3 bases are TGTGCCAGCAGGGACGGCGTCAAGGGGTACAATGAGCAGTTCTTC. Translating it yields CASRDGVKGYNEQFF.

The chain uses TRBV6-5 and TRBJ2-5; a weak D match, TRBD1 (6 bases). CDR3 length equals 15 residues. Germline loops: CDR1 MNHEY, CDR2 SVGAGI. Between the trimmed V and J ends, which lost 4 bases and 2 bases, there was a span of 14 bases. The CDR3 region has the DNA TGTGCCAGCAGTTCCCAGGGGAGTGGGCAAGAGACCCAGTACTTC. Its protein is CASSSQGSGQETQYF.

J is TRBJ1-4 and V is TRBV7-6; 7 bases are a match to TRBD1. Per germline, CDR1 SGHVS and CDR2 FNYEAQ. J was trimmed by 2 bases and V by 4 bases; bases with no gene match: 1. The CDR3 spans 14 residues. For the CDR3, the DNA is TGTGCCAGCAGCTCCAGGGGGACTAATGAAAAACTGTTTTTT. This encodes CASSSRGTNEKLFF.

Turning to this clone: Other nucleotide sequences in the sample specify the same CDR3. The CDR3 is CASSYSGGRGTEAFF. The DNA for the CDR3 is TGTGCCAGCAGTTACTCTGGGGGGAGAGGTACTGAAGCTTTCTTT. The chain is built from TRBV6-5 and TRBJ1-1; D possibly corresponds to TRBD1 (5 bases). This CDR3 is 15 amino acids long. The germline CDR1 and CDR2 sequences are MNHEY and SVGAGI. Trimming removed 0 bases at V and 5 bases at J, with 13 bases between.

The DNA for the CDR3 is TGCAGCGTTGTCAAAGTAGACACTGAAGCTTTCTTT. This encodes CSVVKVDTEAFF. The chain uses TRBV29-1 and TRBJ1-1; D remains unclear. The CDR3 consists of 12 residues. The germline V gene has CDR1 SQVTM and CDR2 ANQGSEA. V dropped 4 bases and J dropped 3 bases, with 9 bases sitting between them.

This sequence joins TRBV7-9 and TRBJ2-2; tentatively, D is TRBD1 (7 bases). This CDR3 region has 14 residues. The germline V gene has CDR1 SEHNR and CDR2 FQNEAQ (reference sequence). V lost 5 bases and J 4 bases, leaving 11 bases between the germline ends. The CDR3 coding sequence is TGTGCCAGCAGCACTCAGGGGGGCACCGGGGAGCTGTTTTTT. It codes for CASSTQGGTGELFF. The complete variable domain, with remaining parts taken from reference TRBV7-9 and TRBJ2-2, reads DTGVSQNPRHKITKRGQNVTFRCDPISEHNRLYWYRQTLGQGPEFLTYFQNEAQLEKSRLLSDRFSAERPKGSFSTLEIQRTEQGDSAMYLCASSTQGGTGELFFGEGSRLTVL.

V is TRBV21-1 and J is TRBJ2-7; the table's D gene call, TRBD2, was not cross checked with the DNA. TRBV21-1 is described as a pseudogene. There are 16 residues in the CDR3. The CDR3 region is CASSNGGGGETYEQYF. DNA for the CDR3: TGTGCCAGCAGCAACGGAGGCGGGGGGGAAACCTACGAGCAGTACTTC.

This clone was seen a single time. The CDR3 spells CAISEQGALVSGYTF. CDR3 sequence (DNA): TGTGCCATCAGTGAACAGGGGGCTTTAGTGAGTGGCTACACCTTC. V usage is TRBV10-3 and J usage is TRBJ1-2; 9 nucleotides agree with TRBD1. This CDR3 has 15 residues. Looked up from germline, CDR1 is ENHRY and CDR2 is SYGVKD. Trimming at V came to 3 bases and at J to 7 bases, leaving 9 bases not matched to a gene.

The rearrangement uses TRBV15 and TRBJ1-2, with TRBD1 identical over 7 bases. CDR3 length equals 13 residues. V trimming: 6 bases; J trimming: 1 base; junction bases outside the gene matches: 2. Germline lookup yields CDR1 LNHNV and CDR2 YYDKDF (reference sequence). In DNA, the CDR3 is TGTGCCACCAGAGGGGACAGTAACTATGGCTACACCTTC. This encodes CATRGDSNYGYTF.

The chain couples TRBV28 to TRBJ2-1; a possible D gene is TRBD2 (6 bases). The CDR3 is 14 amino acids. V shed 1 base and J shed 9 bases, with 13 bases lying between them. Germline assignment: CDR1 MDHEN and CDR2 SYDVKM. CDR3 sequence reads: CASSLSRRDGEQFF. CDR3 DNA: TGTGCCAGCAGTTTATCTCGGCGGGACGGTGAGCAGTTCTTC.

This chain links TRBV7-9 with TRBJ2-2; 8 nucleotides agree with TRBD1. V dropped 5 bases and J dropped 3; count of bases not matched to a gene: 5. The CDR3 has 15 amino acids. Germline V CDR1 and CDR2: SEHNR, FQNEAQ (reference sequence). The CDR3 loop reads CASSPPTGDTGELFF. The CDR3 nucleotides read TGTGCCAGCAGCCCACCGACAGGGGACACCGGGGAGCTGTTTTTT. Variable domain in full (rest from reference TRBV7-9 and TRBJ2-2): DTGVSQNPRHKITKRGQNVTFRCDPISEHNRLYWYRQTLGQGPEFLTYFQNEAQLEKSRLLSDRFSAERPKGSFSTLEIQRTEQGDSAMYLCASSPPTGDTGELFFGEGSRLTVL.